These 10 T cell receptor beta chains were sequenced from one sample in a study of blood T cell repertoires in COVID-19. Measured with immunoSEQ multiplex PCR; TCRdb has only the in-frame clones, and not every one. Among roughly 320,000 clones, 85% to 90% were seen once, and the ten largest hold around 1.4%. The source material was peripheral blood. Receptors were obtained from a man in his sixties or seventies with acute or convalescent COVID-19.

This chain joins TRBV12-5 and TRBJ1-6, with 8 bases matching TRBD1. CDR1 and CDR2 (germline): LGHNT, FRNRAP. With 5 bases clipped from V and 0 bases from J, the junction kept 12 bases outside the gene matches. The CDR3 is 19 residues long. CDR3 coding DNA: TGTGCTAGTGGTCCTCCTTCGGACAGGGTAAGCTCCTATAATTCACCCCTCCACTTT. This gives the protein CASGPPSDRVSSYNSPLHF.

This clone appeared a single time. This chain connects TRBV28 to TRBJ1-1; D uncertain. The germline V gene has CDR1 MDHEN and CDR2 SYDVKM. The CDR3 totals 13 residues. V lost 5 bases to trimming and J lost 5 bases, with 12 bases between them. CDR3 coding DNA: TGTGCCAGCAGTACCTCTACTGAGACTGAAGCTTTCTTT. Translation gives CASSTSTETEAFF.

The chain employs TRBV4-3 and TRBJ2-7; D possibly corresponds to TRBD1 (5 bases). Germline V gene data show CDR1 as LGHNA and CDR2 as YSLEER. V was trimmed by 2 bases and J by 3 bases, leaving 8 bases between them. The length of the CDR3 is 13 residues. The CDR3 here is CASSQFTGYEQYF. CDR3 bases: TGCGCCAGCAGCCAATTTACAGGCTACGAGCAGTACTTC.

The J gene is TRBJ1-2, the V gene TRBV4-1, with 7 bases aligning to TRBD1. In germline, CDR1 is MGHRA, CDR2 YSYEKL. Germline trimming cut 0 bases from V and 6 bases from J; bases unmatched to any gene: 7. This CDR3 has 15 amino acids. The CDR3 reads CASSQDKGGRNGYTF. In DNA form, the CDR3 reads TGCGCCAGCAGCCAAGATAAAGGGGGCAGGAATGGCTACACCTTC.

The chain couples TRBV5-1 to TRBJ2-5; no definite D call. V lost 1 base and J lost 4, with 8 bases in between. Germline V gene lookup returns CDR1 SGHRS and CDR2 YFSETQ. This CDR3 comprises 13 residues. The CDR3 nucleotides read TGCGCCAGCAGCTTGCCCCCCTCAGAGACCCAGTACTTC. The encoded protein is CASSLPPSETQYF.

The chain's CDR3 is CSVAVSGDGNQPQHF. The CDR3 DNA reads TGCAGCGTTGCCGTCTCAGGGGATGGCAATCAGCCCCAGCATTTT. The V call is TRBV29-1, the J call TRBJ1-5; TRBD1 might be the D (6 bases). Deletions cut 4 bases from V and 2 bases from J, with 15 bases between. This CDR3 is built from 15 residues. Germline V gene sequence: CDR1 SQVTM, CDR2 ANQGSEA.

V gene TRBV4-2 combines with J gene TRBJ2-4; D uncertain. The CDR3 has 15 residues. V was trimmed by 0 bases and J by 6 bases, leaving 12 bases between them. Germline V gene sequence: CDR1 LGHNA, CDR2 YNFKEQ. The CDR3 reads CASSQDHIPGNIQYF. CDR3 sequence (DNA): TGTGCCAGCAGCCAAGATCATATCCCGGGAAACATTCAGTACTTC.

The genes are TRBV10-3 and TRBJ1-1; 9 bases agree with TRBD1. V dropped 7 bases and J dropped 1; count of bases not matched to a gene: 10. This CDR3 has 16 residues. Germline lookup yields CDR1 ENHRY and CDR2 SYGVKD. The CDR3 region has the DNA TGTGCCATCACCGCGGGGACAGGGAGGGAGAACACTGAAGCTTTCTTT. It codes for CAITAGTGRENTEAFF.

J is TRBJ2-1 and V is TRBV7-2; 12 bases are shared with TRBD2. The CDR3 runs 16 residues. Trimming removed 1 base from V and 7 bases from J; junction bases left unmatched: 5. Germline values: CDR1 SGHTA, CDR2 FQGNSA. The CDR3 DNA reads as TGTGCCAGCAGCTTAGGTCTAGCGGGGGGGCTGAATGAGCAGTTCTTC. As protein: CASSLGLAGGLNEQFF.

This rearrangement joins TRBV10-3 to TRBJ2-3, with 9 nucleotides matching TRBD2. The germline V gene encodes CDR1 ENHRY and CDR2 SYGVKD. The V and J ends lost 3 bases and 4 bases, in that order; junction bases with no gene match: 5. The CDR3 runs 15 residues. The CDR3 loop reads CAISDRGGGADTQYF. The DNA of the CDR3 is TGTGCCATCAGTGACCGGGGCGGGGGGGCAGATACGCAGTATTTT.